This TCR beta chain is drawn from a study of radiation and T cells in renal cell carcinoma (dated by TCRdb to the early 2020s). For context, the study as a whole: Samples were obtained from a clinical trial, in which 15 Gy stereotactic body radiation therapy was delivered to primary renal cell carcinomas and nephrectomy was performed 4 weeks later. TCR beta sequencing covered around 50 samples in total, comprising around 26 tumors and roughly 27 peripheral blood samples. Across all 53 samples, several million unique CDR3 nucleotide sequences encoding 2,658,974 unique CDR3 amino acid sequences were identified.

The CDR3 runs 16 residues from the cysteine to the phenylalanine. The retained sequence is limited to the CDR3, 48 bases, with the frame set at the first base. CDR1 and CDR2, looked up from the germline V gene, are MNHEY and SVGAGI. Trimming removed 4 bases from V and 2 bases from J; the gene matches leave 6 bases unexplained. Comments on this clone: Its antigen remains unidentified. Base qualities were left out, and no much larger clone turns up one base away.

The sample's time point, from its label and the paper: baseline pretreatment blood. Reading the label with the study, this specimen's treatment or condition is: 15 Gy SBRT to primary tumor, nephrectomy 4 weeks later. To follow tumor-enriched clonotypes, peripheral blood was collected serially from radiation-treated patients at baseline and again at 2 weeks and 4 weeks after SBRT. Every patient's renal cell carcinoma showed clear cell pathology. The QIAamp DNA Blood Mini Kit (Qiagen) was used to prepare genomic DNA for TCR sequencing. Only samples passing all quality control checks were included in the analyses. Overall study results and their limits: Effects of radiation dose or scheduling on the TCR repertoire could not be addressed with the single-armed trial design. Dynamics of the blood repertoire were not tracked past 4 weeks after treatment. An increase in top tumor clonotypes in blood was observed from baseline to 2 weeks post-radiation, followed by contraction by 4 weeks, which was taken to suggest transient expansion of tumor-resident clones. Because no pretreatment tumor biopsies were available, whether clonotypes were present in the tumor at baseline could not be determined.

Following the manufacturer's recommendations, the immunoSEQ kit was used to generate TCR beta libraries from genomic DNA. For library preparation, a first multiplex PCR was performed with proprietary primers, followed by a second PCR in which unique barcodes were added, and bead cleanups were performed after each round. A kit-provided positive control reaction and a negative control reaction were included in every sample batch. The final libraries were assessed on an Agilent 4200 TapeStation D1000 ScreenTape, pooled by volume, and quantified by qPCR. Sequencing ran on an Illumina NextSeq500 with a MidOutput 150-cycle cartridge, using 156 Read1 and 15 Index1 cycles with kit custom primers. The pooled library was loaded at 0.95 to 1 pM with roughly 19% PhiX control spiked in. Per the authors' processing: Vendor-processed data were analyzed in R, and a clonotype was defined as all T cells sharing the same CDR3 nucleotide sequence. For clone abundance analyses, frequencies were normalized to the 10,000 most abundant clones in each sample. Public T cell clones, which averaged fewer than five per sample, were removed prior to analysis. An abundance difference of at least 32-fold between compartments was the criterion for calling clonotypes tumor-enriched or baseline blood-enriched. A beta-binomial differential abundance model was used to identify clonotypes that were expanded or contracted between blood time points. Similarity between tumor and blood repertoires was quantified using the Baroni-Urbani and Buser coefficient, and groups were compared with two-tailed Wilcoxon tests in R. Here the immuneACCESS table is served through TCRdb, limited to in-frame sequences with V and J called. Missing clones are a known gap in these copies; in checked studies unresolved V genes cover under half, and the rest lacks a known reason. Clonal size and the V and J genes are those of that table, whereas D and trimming came from the DNA. The sample has around 94,000 clones on record, about 86% of them singletons. In total, the top ten clones hold almost 8% of the sample.

Here the sequenced sample was blood, taken from a patient whose treatment included radiotherapy and nephrectomy. The rearrangement joined TRBV6-5 to TRBJ2-2, with 8 middle bases fitting TRBD2. The origin of this receptor is a man between 45 and 60 years old with renal cell carcinoma. The CDR3 protein sequence reads: CASSFTAGVNTGELFF. The nucleotide sequence reads TGTGCCAGCAGTTTTACAGCGGGAGTTAACACCGGGGAGCTGTTTTTT.